These 2 T cell receptor beta chains originate from one sample sequenced in a study of Ad26.COV2.S vaccination and SARS-CoV-2 variants. Data came from immunoSEQ multiplex PCR; TCRdb stores just in-frame clones and leaves some out. Of about 420,000 clones listed, over 75% are singletons. The sample's treatment: roughly 20 received Ad26.COV2.S at low or high dose, single or two shots; five or six received placebo; per-sample allocation not given. Repertoires come from day 63 after the first vaccine or placebo injection. Material: peripheral blood, obtained in a trial of Ad26.COV2.S vaccine versus placebo. Every receptor here comes from a person between 18 and 59 years old who received the Ad26.COV2.S COVID-19 vaccine or a placebo.

The chain carries TRBV28 and TRBJ1-3; D unclear. The V end was cut by 8 bases, the J end by 6 bases, with 5 bases between. Looked up from germline, CDR1 is MDHEN and CDR2 is SYDVKM. This CDR3 spans 10 amino acids. The CDR3, as DNA: TGTGCCAGCGGGCTAAACACCATATATTTT. Translated, it gives CASGLNTIYF.

This clone showed up just a few times. This chain uses TRBV19 with TRBJ1-5, with 9 bases aligning to TRBD1. The CDR3 runs to 17 residues. The V gene's germline CDR1 is LNHDA and CDR2 SQIVND (reference sequence). The V segment lost 4 bases and the J segment 6 bases; nucleotides outside the gene matches: 13. The CDR3 region is CASSTRQGEAGGQPQHF. The CDR3 region has the DNA TGTGCCAGTAGTACCCGACAGGGGGAAGCAGGGGGTCAGCCCCAGCATTTT.